The rows below give T cell receptor beta chains drawn from one sample of a study of shared clonotypes between healthy human individuals. Sequencing was performed with immunoSEQ multiplex PCR; in TCRdb, only in-frame clones are kept and a portion is missing. This table holds 950,000 to 1,100,000 clones, approximately 70% found once. Sequenced input: memory CD4+ T cells sorted from blood. These receptors were obtained from a man younger than 35 in good health. CDR3s include the opening cysteine and the closing phenylalanine or tryptophan. A D gene is named only where the DNA matches it firmly. Not all rows give a size; the values are once, few, many and, for expanded clones, a class.

d_gene	j_gene	abundance	v_gene	CDR3nt	CDR3aa
TRBD1	TRBJ2-7	NA	TRBV18	TGTGCCAGCTCACCACCGGGACAGGGAGGCGGGGAGCAGTACTTC	CASSPPGQGGGEQYF
NA	TRBJ2-5	NA	TRBV2	TGTGCCAGCAGTGAAACCAGACAAGAGACCCAGTACTTC	CASSETRQETQYF
TRBD1	TRBJ1-2	once	TRBV10-3	TGTGCCATCAGGTCCCCTCAGGGGGCTGCCGGCTACACCTTC	CAIRSPQGAAGYTF
NA	TRBJ2-3	few	TRBV7-3	TGTGCCAGCAGCTCCCTCGGAGGGAGGGATACGCAGTATTTT	CASSSLGGRDTQYF
TRBD2	TRBJ2-4	NA	TRBV25-1	TGTGCCAGCAGTTCCAGCGGGAGGGCCAAAAACATTCAGTACTTC	CASSSSGRAKNIQYF
NA	TRBJ1-1	few	TRBV5-1	TGCGCCAGCAGCATAGACAGCTGGGTGACTGAAGCTTTCTTT	CASSIDSWVTEAFF
NA	TRBJ2-2	NA	TRBV18	TGTGCCAGCTCACCCAGGCCCACCACCGGGGAGCTGTTTTTT	CASSPRPTTGELFF
TRBD1	TRBJ2-1	NA	TRBV18	TGTGCCAGCACCTTGACAGGGTACAATGAGCAGTTCTTC	CASTLTGYNEQFF
NA	TRBJ1-1	NA	TRBV6-6	TGTGCCAGCAGTTACCCGAAAGGGCTCTTGAACACTGAAGCTTTCTTT	CASSYPKGLLNTEAFF
NA	TRBJ1-2	NA	TRBV7-2	TGTGCCAGCAGCTTAGTTGGGACTGGCTACACCTTC	CASSLVGTGYTF
TRBD1	TRBJ1-1	NA	TRBV9	TGTGCCAGCAGCCCCAACGTCGACAGGGGCGATGCTTTCTTT	CASSPNVDRGDAFF
NA	TRBJ1-2	many	TRBV7-9	TGTGCCAGCAGACCAGGGACTGTGTATGGCTACACCTTC	CASRPGTVYGYTF
TRBD1	TRBJ2-1	NA	TRBV5-1	TGCGCCAGCAGCTGGACAGGGGGCTCCAATGAGCAGTTCTTC	CASSWTGGSNEQFF
NA	TRBJ2-6	NA	TRBV5-4	TGTGCCAGCAGCCTTTGGACAGGGACTAACTCTGGGGCCAACGTCCTGACTTTC	CASSLWTGTNSGANVLTF
TRBD2	TRBJ2-7	NA	TRBV5-1	TGCGCCAGCAGCTTGGCGTTGCTAGCGGGCACCTACGAGCAGTACTTC	CASSLALLAGTYEQYF
TRBD2	TRBJ2-5	few	TRBV6-6	TGTGCCAGCAGTTACGGACTAGGAGAGACCCAGTACTTC	CASSYGLGETQYF
NA	TRBJ1-2	NA	TRBV28	TGTGCCAGCAGTTCTCCAGGATTTAACTATGGCTACACCTTC	CASSSPGFNYGYTF
NA	TRBJ2-1	few	TRBV28	TGTGCCAGCAGTTTCGCACCCTCCAATGAGCAGTTCTTC	CASSFAPSNEQFF
TRBD2	TRBJ2-3	NA	TRBV6-1	TGTGCCAGCAGTAGACTAGCGGGATTGGATACGCAGTATTTT	CASSRLAGLDTQYF
TRBD1	TRBJ1-2	few	TRBV6-1	TGTGCCAGCTCAAGTGCCGGGACAGCTAACTATGGCTACACCTTC	CASSSAGTANYGYTF
NA	TRBJ1-4	few	TRBV6-1	TGTGCCAGCAGGCCCCCGGGGCCAACTAATGAAAAACTGTTTTTT	CASRPPGPTNEKLFF
NA	TRBJ1-2	NA	TRBV10-1	TGCGCCAGCAGTGGACAGAAGGGCTATGGCTACACCTTC	CASSGQKGYGYTF
TRBD1	TRBJ1-4	NA	TRBV9	TGTGCCAGCAGCGAAAGGGACAGGGACCTGGGAGGCTCTAATGAAAAACTGTTTTTT	CASSERDRDLGGSNEKLFF
NA	TRBJ1-2	NA	TRBV6-1	TGTGCCAGCAGTGGGACAGACCAACGTGGCTACACCTTC	CASSGTDQRGYTF
TRBD2	TRBJ2-5	NA	TRBV5-1	TGCGCCAGCAGCTTAACTAGCGGGATCCTCGGGGAGACCCAGTACTTC	CASSLTSGILGETQYF
TRBD2	TRBJ2-7	NA	TRBV7-2	TGTGCCAGCAGCTTAGGGTGGGGCGGGAGGTCCTACGAGCAGTACTTC	CASSLGWGGRSYEQYF
NA	TRBJ2-7	once	TRBV6-5	TGTGCCAGCAGTTACTCGGCAGGGAGGACCTACGAGCAGTACTTC	CASSYSAGRTYEQYF
NA	TRBJ2-4	NA	TRBV4-2	TGTGCCAGCAGCCTTGAAGCGGCCAAAAACATTCAGTACTTC	CASSLEAAKNIQYF
NA	TRBJ2-3	NA	TRBV4-2	TGTGCCAGCAGCCAAGCTTCAATTGGGGGTGTGTGGGGCACAGATACGCAGTATTTT	CASSQASIGGVWGTDTQYF
NA	TRBJ2-5	few	TRBV30	TGTGCCTGGAAGGCAGGGGGGGAGACCCAGTACTTC	CAWKAGGETQYF
NA	TRBJ1-1	NA	TRBV5-4	TGTGCCAGCAGCCTCCCGGGTCGCACTGAAGCTTTCTTT	CASSLPGRTEAFF
NA	TRBJ1-1	NA	TRBV6-1	TGTGCCAGCAGCACCCTTGCCACTGAAGCTTTCTTT	CASSTLATEAFF
TRBD1	TRBJ1-2	NA	TRBV6-1	TGTGCCAGCGTCCAGGGGGAATTGCTTGGCTACACCTTC	CASVQGELLGYTF
TRBD2	TRBJ2-7	few	TRBV6-1	TGTGCCAGCAGAGATGCTAGCGGAGACACCTACGAGCAGTACTTC	CASRDASGDTYEQYF
NA	TRBJ1-1	NA	TRBV27	TGTGCCAGCAGTTTAGCGGGGGGGTTCGCTGAAGCTTTCTTT	CASSLAGGFAEAFF
NA	TRBJ1-2	NA	TRBV29-1	TGCAGCGTTGAAGACAGGCAGAACTATGGCTACACCTTC	CSVEDRQNYGYTF
NA	TRBJ1-6	NA	TRBV6-6	TGTGCCAGCAGCCGGGGGAATTCACCCCTCCACTTT	CASSRGNSPLHF
NA	TRBJ1-2	few	TRBV18	TGTGCCAGCTCACTGGGGGAAAACTATGGCTACACCTTC	CASSLGENYGYTF
NA	TRBJ2-3	NA	TRBV7-2	TGTGCCAGCAGGCCCAGGGGTGCCACAGATACGCAGTATTTT	CASRPRGATDTQYF
TRBD1	TRBJ2-7	NA	TRBV5-5	TGTGCCAGCAGCTCCCCGGGGACAGGGATCTACGAGCAGTACTTC	CASSSPGTGIYEQYF
NA	TRBJ2-1	NA	TRBV10-3	TGTGCCATCAGCGACGGCCTAGTTAGTGAGCAGTTCTTC	CAISDGLVSEQFF
NA	TRBJ2-7	NA	TRBV7-2	TGTGCCAGCAGCTTAGGGGGCCGGCCCCACCAGTACTTC	CASSLGGRPHQYF
TRBD2	TRBJ2-7	NA	TRBV5-1	TGCGCCAGCAGCTTGGGGACTAGCAACTACGAGCAGTACTTC	CASSLGTSNYEQYF
NA	TRBJ1-4	once	TRBV12-5	TGTGCTAGTGGTAACGACCGAGTCAGGTATGAAAAACTGTTTTTT	CASGNDRVRYEKLFF
NA	TRBJ2-5	NA	TRBV21-1	TGTGCCAGCTCGACCCAGTACTTC	CASSTQYF
NA	TRBJ2-7	NA	TRBV6-1	TGTGCCAGCAGTGACCCCAACTCTAAGGCCGAGCAGTACTTC	CASSDPNSKAEQYF
NA	TRBJ2-1	NA	TRBV5-1	TGCGCCAGCAGCTTGGGGGAAAATGAGCAGTTCTTC	CASSLGENEQFF
NA	TRBJ2-3	NA	TRBV7-2	TGTGCCAGCAGCCAAGAGGGTTGGAGGGATACGCAGTATTTT	CASSQEGWRDTQYF
NA	TRBJ2-5	NA	TRBV6-6	TGTGCCAGCGGAATCGGACAGCAAGAGACCCAGTACTTC	CASGIGQQETQYF